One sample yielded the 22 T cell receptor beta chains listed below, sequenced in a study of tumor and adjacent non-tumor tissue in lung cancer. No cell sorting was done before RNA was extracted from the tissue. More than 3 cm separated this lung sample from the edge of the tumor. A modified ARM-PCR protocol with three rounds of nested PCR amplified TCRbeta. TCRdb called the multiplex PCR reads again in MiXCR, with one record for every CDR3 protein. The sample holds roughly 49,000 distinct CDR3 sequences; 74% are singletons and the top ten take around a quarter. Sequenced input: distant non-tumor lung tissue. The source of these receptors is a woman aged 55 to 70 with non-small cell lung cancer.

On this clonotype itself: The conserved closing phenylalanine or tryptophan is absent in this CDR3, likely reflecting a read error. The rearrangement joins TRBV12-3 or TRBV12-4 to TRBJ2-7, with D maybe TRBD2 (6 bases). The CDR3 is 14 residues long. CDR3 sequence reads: CASSWCGTLNEQYI. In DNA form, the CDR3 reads TGTGCTAGCAGTTGGTGTGGGACTCTCAACGAGCAGTACATC.

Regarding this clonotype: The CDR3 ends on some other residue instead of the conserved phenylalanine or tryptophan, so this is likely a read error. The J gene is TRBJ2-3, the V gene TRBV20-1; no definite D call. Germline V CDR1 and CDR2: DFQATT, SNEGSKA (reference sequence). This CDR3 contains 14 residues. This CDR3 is CSALETLSTYTQYL. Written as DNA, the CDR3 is TGCAGTGCTCTCGAGACACTTAGCACATATACGCAGTATCTT.

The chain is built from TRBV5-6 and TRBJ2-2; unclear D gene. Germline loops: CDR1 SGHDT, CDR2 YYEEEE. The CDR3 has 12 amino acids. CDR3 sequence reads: CGIGRSTGELFF. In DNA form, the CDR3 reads TGTGGAATCGGCAGATCTACCGGGGAGCTGTTTTTT.

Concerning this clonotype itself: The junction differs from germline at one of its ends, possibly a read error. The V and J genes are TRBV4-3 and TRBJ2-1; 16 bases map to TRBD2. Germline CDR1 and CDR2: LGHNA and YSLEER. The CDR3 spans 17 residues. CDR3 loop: CASSQASGLAGGNEQLF. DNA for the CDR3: TGCGCCAGCAGTCAAGCATCGGGACTAGCGGGAGGGAATGAGCAGCTCTTC.

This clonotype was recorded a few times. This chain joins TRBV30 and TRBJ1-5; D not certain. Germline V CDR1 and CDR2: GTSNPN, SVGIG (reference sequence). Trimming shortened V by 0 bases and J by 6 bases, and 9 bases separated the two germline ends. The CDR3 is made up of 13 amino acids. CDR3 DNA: TGTGCCTGGAGTGTTGTTGAGGGTCAGCCCCAGCATTTT. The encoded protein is CAWSVVEGQPQHF.

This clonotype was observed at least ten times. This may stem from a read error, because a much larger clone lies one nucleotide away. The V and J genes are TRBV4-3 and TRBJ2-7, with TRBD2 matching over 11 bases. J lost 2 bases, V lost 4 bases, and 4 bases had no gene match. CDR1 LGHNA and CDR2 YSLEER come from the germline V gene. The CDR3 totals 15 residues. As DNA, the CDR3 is TGCGCCAGCAGCCCGCGACTAGCGGGAACCTACGAGCAGTACTTC. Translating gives CASSPRLAGTYEQYF.

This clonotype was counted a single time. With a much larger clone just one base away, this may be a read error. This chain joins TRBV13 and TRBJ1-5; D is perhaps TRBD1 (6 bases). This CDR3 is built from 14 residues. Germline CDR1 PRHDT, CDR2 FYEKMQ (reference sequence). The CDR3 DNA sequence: TGTGCCAGCGGCTTAGGGACATCTAATCAGCCCCAGCATTTT. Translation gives CASGLGTSNQPQHF.

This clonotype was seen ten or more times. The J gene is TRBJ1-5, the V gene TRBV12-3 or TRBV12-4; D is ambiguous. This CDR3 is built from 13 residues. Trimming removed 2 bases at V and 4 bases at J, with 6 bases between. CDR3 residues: CASSLKGNQPQHF. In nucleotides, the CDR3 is TGTGCCAGCAGTTTAAAAGGGAATCAGCCCCAGCATTTT.

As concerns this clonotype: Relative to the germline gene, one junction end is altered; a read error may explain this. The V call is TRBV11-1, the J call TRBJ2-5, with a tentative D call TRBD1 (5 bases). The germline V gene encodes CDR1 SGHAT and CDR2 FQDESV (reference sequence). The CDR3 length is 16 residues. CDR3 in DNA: TGTGCCAGCAGCCGAGGTAGGGGCGGCCTCCAAGAGACCCAGTACTTT. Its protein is CASSRGRGGLQETQYF.

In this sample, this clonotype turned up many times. CDR3 sequence (DNA): TGTGCCAGCAGCTTATCAACTGTGTTGGAGACCCAGTACTTC. Its protein product is CASSLSTVLETQYF. The chain has TRBV7-9 and TRBJ2-5; the D is unclear. Between the trimmed V and J ends, which lost 2 bases and 5 bases, there was a span of 12 bases. This CDR3 is 14 amino acids long. Germline CDR1 is SEHNR and CDR2 is FQNEAQ (reference sequence).

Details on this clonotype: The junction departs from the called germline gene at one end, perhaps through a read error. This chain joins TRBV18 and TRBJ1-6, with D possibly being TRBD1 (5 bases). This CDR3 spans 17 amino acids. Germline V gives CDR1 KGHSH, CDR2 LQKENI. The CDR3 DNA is TGTGCCAGCTCACTATCGGCAGGGAGCTCCTATAATTCACCCCTCCACTTC. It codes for CASSLSAGSSYNSPLHF.

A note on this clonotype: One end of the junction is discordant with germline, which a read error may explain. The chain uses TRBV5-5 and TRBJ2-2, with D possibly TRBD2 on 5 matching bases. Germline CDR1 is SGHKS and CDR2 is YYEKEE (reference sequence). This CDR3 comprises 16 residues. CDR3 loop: CASSSSLISNTGKLFF. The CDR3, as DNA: TGTGCCAGCAGCTCTAGCCTGATATCTAACACCGGGAAGCTGTTTTTC.

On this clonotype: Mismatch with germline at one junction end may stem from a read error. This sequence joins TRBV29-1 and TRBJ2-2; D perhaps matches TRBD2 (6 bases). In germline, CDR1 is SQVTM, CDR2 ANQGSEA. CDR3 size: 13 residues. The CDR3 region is CSVLEGPGGELSF. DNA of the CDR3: TGCAGCGTTCTGGAGGGGCCTGGCGGGGAGCTGTCTTTC.

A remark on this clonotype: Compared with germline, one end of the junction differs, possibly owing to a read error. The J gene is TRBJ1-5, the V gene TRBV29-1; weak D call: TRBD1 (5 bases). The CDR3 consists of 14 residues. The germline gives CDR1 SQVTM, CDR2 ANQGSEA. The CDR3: CSVSRGGDYHPQHF. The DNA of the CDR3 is TGCAGCGTCAGCCGGGGTGGGGACTATCACCCCCAGCATTTT.

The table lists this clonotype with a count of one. The CDR3 region has the DNA TGCAGCATTACTGCGTTGTCAGATACGCAGTATTTT. Translating it yields CSITALSDTQYF. J is TRBJ2-3 and V is TRBV29-1, with D unclear. CDR3 size: 12 residues. Germline CDR1 SQVTM, CDR2 ANQGSEA. The V gene lost 8 bases and the J gene lost 4 bases, with 13 bases spanning the gap.

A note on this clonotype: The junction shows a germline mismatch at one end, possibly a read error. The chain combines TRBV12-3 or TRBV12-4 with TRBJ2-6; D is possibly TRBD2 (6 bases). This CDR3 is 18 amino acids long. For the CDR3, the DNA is TGTGTCAGCAGTTCCAGTAGACTAGAGGGAGGTGTGGCCAACGTCCTGACTTTC. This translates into CVSSSSRLEGGVANVLTF.

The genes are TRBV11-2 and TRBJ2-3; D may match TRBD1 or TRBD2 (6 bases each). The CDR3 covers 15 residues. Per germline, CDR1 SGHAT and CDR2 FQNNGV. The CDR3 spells CTISLWGALGDTQYF. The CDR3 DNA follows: TGTACCATCAGCTTATGGGGGGCCCTCGGAGATACGCAGTATTTT.

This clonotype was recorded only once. In DNA, the CDR3 is TGTGCCAACAGCGATGGGTTGGCAGAAGCTTTCTTT. Translated, it gives CANSDGLAEAFF. This sequence joins TRBV21-1 and TRBJ1-1. TRBV21-1 is a known pseudogene. CDR3 size: 12 residues.

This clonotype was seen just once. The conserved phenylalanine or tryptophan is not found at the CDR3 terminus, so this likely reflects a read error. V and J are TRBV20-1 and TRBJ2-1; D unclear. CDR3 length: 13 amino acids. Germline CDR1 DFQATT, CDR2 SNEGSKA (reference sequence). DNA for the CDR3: TGCAGTCCTAGAGCTCATATGAACAGTGAGCAGTTCTTA. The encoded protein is CSPRAHMNSEQFL.

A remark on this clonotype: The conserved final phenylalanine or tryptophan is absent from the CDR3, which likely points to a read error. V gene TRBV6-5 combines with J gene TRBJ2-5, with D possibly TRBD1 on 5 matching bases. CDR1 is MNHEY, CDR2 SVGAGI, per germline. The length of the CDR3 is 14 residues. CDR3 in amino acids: CTSSAQGKEETQYI. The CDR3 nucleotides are TGTACCAGTAGTGCCCAGGGAAAGGAAGAGACCCAGTACATC.

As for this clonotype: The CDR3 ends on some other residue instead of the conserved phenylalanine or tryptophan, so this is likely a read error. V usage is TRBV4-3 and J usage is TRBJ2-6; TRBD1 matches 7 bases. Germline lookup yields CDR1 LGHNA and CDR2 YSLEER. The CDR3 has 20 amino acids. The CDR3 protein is CASSQDGGRGIISGTNVLTL. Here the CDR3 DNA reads TGCGCCAGCAGCCAAGATGGGGGCAGGGGGATAATATCTGGGACCAACGTCCTGACTTTA.

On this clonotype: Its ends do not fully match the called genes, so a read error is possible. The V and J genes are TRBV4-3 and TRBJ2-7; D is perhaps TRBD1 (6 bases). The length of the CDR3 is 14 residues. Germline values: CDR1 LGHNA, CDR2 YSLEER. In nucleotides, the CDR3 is TGCGCCAGCAACCAACATTTGGACAGTTCCGAGCAGTACTTC. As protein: CASNQHLDSSEQYF.